Listed below are T cell receptor beta chains from one sample, sequenced in a study of blood T cell repertoires in COVID-19. The protocol was immunoSEQ multiplex PCR, while the TCRdb copy is restricted to in-frame clones and leaves out a portion. Among roughly 11,000 clones listed, approximately 85% were seen once. The specimen was peripheral blood. The receptor source for this set is a human donor in a cohort sampled during active COVID-19. The CDR3 runs from the conserved cysteine through the conserved F or W. D genes are given only for firm matches. Part of the rows lack a size; the others show once, few, many or a class for expanded clones.

j_call d_call v_call clone_size cdr3_aa cdr3_nt
TRBJ2-5 . TRBV21-1 . CASSKGTVEQETQYF TGTGCCAGCAGCAAAGGTACGGTAGAACAAGAGACCCAGTACTTC
TRBJ2-1 TRBD2 TRBV28 . CASSFRAGGPEEQFF TGTGCCAGCAGTTTTCGAGCGGGAGGGCCCGAAGAGCAGTTCTTC
TRBJ1-2 TRBD1 TRBV5-1 once CASSSGQHGYTF TGCGCCAGCAGCTCGGGACAGCATGGCTACACCTTC
TRBJ2-7 . TRBV18 . CASSQLRDSGYEQYF TGTGCCAGCTCGCAACTGCGGGACAGTGGCTACGAGCAGTACTTC
TRBJ2-1 TRBD1 TRBV9 . CASSAGTGQFF TGTGCCAGCAGCGCAGGGACAGGGCAGTTCTTC
TRBJ2-1 . TRBV23-1 . CASSQPVYLSYNEQFF TGCGCCAGCAGTCAACCGGTTTACCTCTCCTACAATGAGCAGTTCTTC
TRBJ1-6 TRBD1 TRBV27 . CASSLMGQGIYNSPLHF TGTGCCAGCAGTTTAATGGGACAGGGTATTTACAATTCACCCCTCCACTTT
TRBJ1-6 . TRBV6-5 . CASSYRITGYNSPLHF TGTGCCAGCAGTTACCGGATCACAGGGTACAATTCACCCCTCCACTTT
TRBJ2-2 . TRBV5-1 once CASSSTGYRTGELFF TGCGCCAGCAGCTCTACAGGGTATCGCACCGGGGAGCTGTTTTTT
TRBJ1-1 . TRBV13 once CASSLRRLMNTEAFF TGTGCCAGCAGCTTACGGCGGTTAATGAACACTGAAGCTTTCTTT
TRBJ2-1 TRBD2 TRBV11-2 once CASSLGLAGGVNEQFF TGTGCCAGCAGCTTAGGCCTAGCGGGGGGCGTGAATGAGCAGTTCTTC
TRBJ2-7 TRBD1 TRBV6-5 . CASRPDRGGYEQYF TGTGCCAGCAGACCTGACAGGGGTGGCTACGAGCAGTACTTC
TRBJ2-5 . TRBV19 . CASSNPASSGTQYF TGTGCCAGTAGTAATCCGGCCTCATCAGGGACCCAGTACTTC
TRBJ2-3 TRBD1 TRBV7-9 . CASSLGGGLTDTQYF TGTGCCAGCAGCTTAGGAGGGGGCTTAACAGATACGCAGTATTTT
TRBJ2-1 . TRBV12-2 . CASRLVSIAGGYNEQFF TGTGCAAGTCGCTTAGTTTCCATAGCGGGAGGGTACAATGAGCAGTTCTTC
TRBJ2-3 TRBD2 TRBV19 . CASSVERGKESDTQYF TGTGCCAGTAGTGTTGAGCGGGGGAAGGAATCAGATACGCAGTATTTT
TRBJ2-5 TRBD2 TRBV4-1 . CASSQAGGVRETQYF TGCGCCAGCAGCCAAGCGGGGGGGGTCAGAGAGACCCAGTACTTC
TRBJ2-3 TRBD1 TRBV28 . CASSSAPGQAISTDTQYF TGTGCCAGCAGTTCGGCTCCGGGACAGGCGATTAGCACAGATACGCAGTATTTT
TRBJ2-5 . TRBV7-3 . CASSPVSGQETQYF TGTGCCAGCAGCCCGGTTAGCGGCCAAGAGACCCAGTACTTC
TRBJ1-4 . TRBV11-2 . CASSSKGRRAEKLFF TGTGCCAGCAGCTCTAAGGGACGGAGGGCTGAAAAACTGTTTTTT
TRBJ2-5 TRBD1 TRBV7-9 . CASRTPGTGAETQYF TGTGCCAGCAGAACCCCCGGGACAGGGGCCGAGACCCAGTACTTC
TRBJ2-3 TRBD2 TRBV6-4 . CASSDGTSGGGTDTQYF TGTGCCAGCAGTGACGGGACTAGCGGGGGGGGCACAGATACGCAGTATTTT
TRBJ1-1 TRBD1 TRBV19 few CASRQPGTEIEAFF TGTGCCAGTAGGCAACCCGGGACAGAGATAGAAGCTTTCTTT
TRBJ2-7 TRBD1 TRBV28 . CASRGTDHYYEQYF TGTGCCAGCAGGGGGACAGACCATTACTACGAGCAGTACTTC
TRBJ1-1 . TRBV29-1 . CSVGQGNTEAFF TGCAGCGTTGGGCAGGGTAACACTGAAGCTTTCTTT
TRBJ2-2 . TRBV27 . CASSSGPVNTGELFF TGTGCCAGCAGTAGCGGCCCGGTTAACACCGGGGAGCTGTTTTTT
TRBJ2-7 . TRBV25-1 few CASSERGSAVEQYF TGTGCCAGCAGTGAACGGGGGAGTGCGGTCGAGCAGTACTTC
TRBJ1-3 . TRBV30 . CAWNILNTIYF TGTGCCTGGAATATTTTAAACACCATATATTTT
TRBJ1-2 . TRBV6-2/TRBV6-3 . CASSYLKRNYGYTF TGTGCCAGCAGTTACCTCAAGCGGAACTATGGCTACACCTTC
TRBJ2-7 . TRBV27 . CASSSIGGQRYEQYF TGTGCCAGCAGTTCCATTGGGGGCCAGCGCTACGAGCAGTACTTC
TRBJ2-6 TRBD1 TRBV2 . CASSPDRGSRGANVLTF TGTGCCAGCAGTCCCGACAGGGGGAGCCGTGGGGCCAACGTCCTGACTTTC
TRBJ2-5 TRBD2 TRBV7-2 . CASSLGLAETQYF TGTGCCAGCAGCTTAGGACTAGCAGAGACCCAGTACTTC